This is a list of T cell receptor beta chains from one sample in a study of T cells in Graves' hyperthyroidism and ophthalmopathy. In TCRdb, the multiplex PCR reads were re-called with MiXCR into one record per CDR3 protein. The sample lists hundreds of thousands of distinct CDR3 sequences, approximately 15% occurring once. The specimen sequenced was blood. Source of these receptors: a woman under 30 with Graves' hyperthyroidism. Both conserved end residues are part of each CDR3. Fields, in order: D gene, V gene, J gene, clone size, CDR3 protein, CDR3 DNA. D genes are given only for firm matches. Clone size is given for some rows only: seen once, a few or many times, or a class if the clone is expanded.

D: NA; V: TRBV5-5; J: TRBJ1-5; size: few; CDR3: CASSAGSGNQPQHF; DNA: TGTGCCAGCAGCGCAGGGTCCGGCAATCAGCCCCAGCATTTT
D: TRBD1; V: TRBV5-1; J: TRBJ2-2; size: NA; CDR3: CASSLRGDRATGELFF; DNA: TGCGCCAGCAGCTTGCGTGGGGACAGGGCAACCGGGGAGCTGTTTTTT
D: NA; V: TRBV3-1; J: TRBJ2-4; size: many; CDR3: CASSQDQGIAKNIQYF; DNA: TGTGCCAGCAGCCAAGATCAGGGAATAGCCAAAAACATTCAGTACTTC
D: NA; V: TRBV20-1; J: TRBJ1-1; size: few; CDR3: CSARLREAGVSHTEAFF; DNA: TGCAGTGCTAGATTAAGGGAGGCAGGGGTTAGTCACACTGAAGCTTTCTTT
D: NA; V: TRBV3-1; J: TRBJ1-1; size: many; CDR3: CASSPTAMNTEAFF; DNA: TGTGCCAGCAGCCCTACAGCCATGAACACTGAAGCTTTCTTT
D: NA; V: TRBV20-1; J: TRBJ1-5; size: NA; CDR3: CSASSSLGQPQHF; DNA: TGCAGTGCTAGTTCGAGCTTGGGTCAGCCCCAGCATTTT
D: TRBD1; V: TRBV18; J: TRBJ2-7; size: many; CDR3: CASSPGQNSYEQYF; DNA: TGTGCCAGCTCACCGGGACAGAACTCCTACGAGCAGTACTTC
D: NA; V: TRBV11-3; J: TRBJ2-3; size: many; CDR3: CASSLDLEGTQYF; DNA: TGTGCCAGCAGCTTAGATCTTGAGGGTACGCAGTATTTT
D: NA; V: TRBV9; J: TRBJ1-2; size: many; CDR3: CASSVGGAAGYGYTF; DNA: TGTGCCAGCAGCGTAGGCGGCGCGGCAGGGTATGGCTACACCTTC
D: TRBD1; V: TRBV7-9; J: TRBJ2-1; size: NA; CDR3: CASSLTTGYNEQFF; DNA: TGTGCCAGCAGCTTAACGACAGGGTACAATGAGCAGTTCTTC
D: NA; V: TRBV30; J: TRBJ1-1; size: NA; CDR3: CAWSGDNGRNTEAFF; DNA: TGTGCCTGGAGTGGGGACAATGGACGCAACACTGAAGCTTTCTTT
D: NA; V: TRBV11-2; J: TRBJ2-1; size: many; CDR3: CASQPDPSSYNEQFF; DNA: TGTGCCAGTCAACCGGACCCGAGCTCCTACAATGAGCAGTTCTTC
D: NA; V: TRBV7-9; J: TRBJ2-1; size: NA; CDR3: CASSLRVEQFF; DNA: TGTGCCAGCAGCTTAAGGGTTGAGCAGTTCTTC
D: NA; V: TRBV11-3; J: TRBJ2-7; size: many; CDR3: CASSRLGGTYEQYF; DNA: TGTGCCAGCAGCCGTTTGGGGGGCACCTACGAGCAGTACTTC
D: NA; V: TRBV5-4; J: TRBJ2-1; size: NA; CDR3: CASSRILNKDQFF; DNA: TGTGCCAGCAGTCGGATCCTGAACAAGGATCAGTTCTTC
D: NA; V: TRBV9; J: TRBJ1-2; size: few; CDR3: CASSPTGGGRGYTF; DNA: TGTGCCAGCAGCCCAACTGGGGGGGGGCGCGGCTACACCTTC
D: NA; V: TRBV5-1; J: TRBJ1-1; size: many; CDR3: CASSLRRRDTEAFF; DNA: TGCGCCAGCAGCCTGAGGCGTAGGGACACTGAAGCTTTCTTT
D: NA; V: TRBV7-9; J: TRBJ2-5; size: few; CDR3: CASSPWRPVDQETQYF; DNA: TGTGCCAGCAGCCCCTGGCGACCAGTGGACCAAGAGACCCAGTACTTC
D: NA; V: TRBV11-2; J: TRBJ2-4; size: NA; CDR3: CASSPGTFRENIQYF; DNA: TGTGCCAGCAGCCCGGGGACATTTAGGGAAAACATTCAGTACTTC
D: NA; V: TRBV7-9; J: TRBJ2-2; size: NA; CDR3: CASDRSGELFF; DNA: TGTGCCAGCGATAGATCCGGGGAGCTGTTTTTT
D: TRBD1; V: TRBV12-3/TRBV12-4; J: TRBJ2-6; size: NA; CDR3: CASTQGASGANVLTF; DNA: TGTGCCAGCACCCAGGGGGCGTCTGGGGCCAACGTCCTGACTTTC
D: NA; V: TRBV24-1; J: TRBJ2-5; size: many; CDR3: CATSDGTAGPGGETQYF; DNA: TGTGCCACCAGTGATGGTACCGCCGGCCCCGGAGGGGAGACCCAGTACTTC
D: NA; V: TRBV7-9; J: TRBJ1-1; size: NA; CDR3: CASSLGTASGTEAFF; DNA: TGTGCCAGCAGCTTAGGGACCGCGTCGGGTACTGAAGCTTTCTTT
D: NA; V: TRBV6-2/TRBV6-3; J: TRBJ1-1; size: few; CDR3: CASSYVSGRTNTEAFF; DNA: TGTGCCAGCAGTTACGTATCGGGCAGAACCAACACTGAAGCTTTCTTT
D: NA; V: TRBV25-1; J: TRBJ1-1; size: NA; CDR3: CASSRVGRAEAFF; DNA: TGTGCCAGCTCCCGGGTGGGTCGTGCTGAAGCTTTCTTT
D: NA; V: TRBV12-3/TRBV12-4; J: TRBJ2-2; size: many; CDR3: CASRTPYPNTGELFF; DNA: TGTGCCAGCAGGACACCCTACCCGAACACCGGGGAGCTGTTTTTT
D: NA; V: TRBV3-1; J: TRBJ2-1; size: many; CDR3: CASSQDLTYNEQFF; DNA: TGTGCCAGCAGCCAAGACCTTACCTACAATGAGCAGTTCTTC
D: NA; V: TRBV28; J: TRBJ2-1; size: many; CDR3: CASSLPTGFHEQFF; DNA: TGTGCCAGCAGTCTCCCGACAGGTTTTCATGAGCAGTTCTTC
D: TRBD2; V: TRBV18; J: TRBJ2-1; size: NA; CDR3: CASSPPGTSGINEQFF; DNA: TGTGCCAGCTCACCACCCGGGACTAGCGGGATCAATGAGCAGTTCTTC
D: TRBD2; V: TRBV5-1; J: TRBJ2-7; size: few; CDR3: CASSVTGTSGYEQYF; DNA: TGCGCCAGCAGCGTGACCGGGACTAGCGGCTACGAGCAGTACTTC
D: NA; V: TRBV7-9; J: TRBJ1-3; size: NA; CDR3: CASSLARDKQDTMYF; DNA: TGTGCCAGCAGCTTGGCCCGGGACAAGCAGGACACCATGTATTTT